Reported below is one T cell receptor (beta chain). The entry originates in a study of blood T cell repertoires in COVID-19. Background on the study: The analysed material was cDNA or gDNA that came from T cells, B-cell-depleted T cells, or PBMCs.

Germline trimming cut 0 bases from V and 7 bases from J; bases unmatched to any gene: 7. The CDR3 loop spans 16 amino acids. Looked up from germline, CDR1 is SGHRS and CDR2 is YFSETQ. Using immunoSEQ multiplex PCR, the repertoire was profiled, and TCRdb retains in-frame clones only, with some absent. The profile shows about 320,000 clones, around 90% of them singletons. Individuals drawn from around 25 US areas were about 18 to 95 years old. Participants' reported clinical history set cohort assignment. What the recovered Cohort 3 donors had was two negative PCRs, clearance, or symptom resolution. The J gene is TRBJ2-1, the V gene TRBV5-1; 10 positions match TRBD2. The sample taken for sequencing was PBMCs or T cells enriched from blood (not recorded which). The clonotype originates from a man aged 60 to 69 who had recovered from COVID-19. This chain's CDR3 is CASSLGGLASLNEQFF. DNA of the CDR3: TGCGCCAGCAGCTTGGGGGGACTAGCGAGTTTGAATGAGCAGTTCTTC.